This T cell receptor (beta chain) was retrieved from a study of cytotoxic CD8 clonotypes in ibrutinib-treated CLL. V was clipped by 7 bases and J by 0 bases, with 22 bases between them. Germline V gene data show CDR1 as LNHDA and CDR2 as SQIVND (reference sequence). The CDR3 sequence is 19 residues long. Produced via immunoSEQ multiplex PCR; TCRdb's table is partial and in-frame only. The sample includes some 120,000 clones, around four fifths of them seen just once. The specimen was PBMCs, collected after 24 months of ibrutinib treatment. The TCR sequence derives from a human donor with chronic lymphocytic leukemia. The chain links TRBV19 to TRBJ1-6; D may be TRBD1 (6 bases). The CDR3 loop is CASKELEARGFSYNSPLHF. CDR3 bases: TGTGCCAGTAAAGAATTGGAAGCCAGGGGATTCTCCTATAATTCACCCCTCCACTTT.